These T cell receptor beta chains were read from a single sample in a study of T cell repertoires in cytomegalovirus infection. TCRdb re-called the reads through MiXCR, storing one row per CDR3 protein. This sample carries more than 45,000 distinct CDR3 sequences, roughly 34% of them seen once, and the ten largest clones take approximately 70%. These receptors are not linked to any known antigen. The sample consisted of PBMCs, sequenced either directly or after in vitro stimulation (not recorded which). These receptors were obtained from a human donor in good health (CMV status not recorded). Some clones in this sample may be carry-over from other donors' samples. Both conserved end residues are part of each CDR3. The order of the fields is V gene, D gene, clone size, J gene, CDR3 DNA, CDR3 protein. The D gene is left open where the match is weak. Part of the rows lack a size; the others show once, few, many or a class for expanded clones.

V: TRBV11-2
D: -
size: few
J: TRBJ2-1
DNA: TGTGCCAGCAGTCAATGGCCGGGGCGGCAGTTCTTC
CDR3: CASSQWPGRQFF

V: TRBV9
D: -
size: once
J: TRBJ2-1
DNA: TGTGCCAGCAGCGTAGATGGAATAGTAATTAATGAGCAGTTCTTC
CDR3: CASSVDGIVINEQFF

V: TRBV14
D: -
size: -
J: TRBJ1-2
DNA: TGTGCCAGCAGCCAAGATTACGGGCTCCATGGCTACACCTTC
CDR3: CASSQDYGLHGYTF

V: TRBV5-1
D: TRBD2
size: -
J: TRBJ2-1
DNA: TGCGCCAGCAGCTTGGGCGGGACTAGCGATGAGCAGTTCTTC
CDR3: CASSLGGTSDEQFF

V: TRBV6-5
D: -
size: -
J: TRBJ1-5
DNA: TGTGCCAGCAGCCAAACCGGGGGTAAAGGCAATCAGCCCCAGCATTTT
CDR3: CASSQTGGKGNQPQHF

V: TRBV4-3
D: -
size: -
J: TRBJ1-2
DNA: TGCGCCAGCAGCCAAGATTTGACCAGGGTCCGTGGCTACACCTTC
CDR3: CASSQDLTRVRGYTF

V: TRBV7-2
D: -
size: -
J: TRBJ1-1
DNA: TGTGCCAGCAGCCTCCTGGGGGGGGACACTGAAGCTTTCTTT
CDR3: CASSLLGGDTEAFF

V: TRBV7-2
D: -
size: -
J: TRBJ2-2
DNA: TGTGCCAGCAGCGTACAAGCCAGGGCCGGGGAGCTGTTTTTT
CDR3: CASSVQARAGELFF

V: TRBV2
D: TRBD1
size: -
J: TRBJ1-2
DNA: TGTGCCAGCAGTGATCGGGACAGGGGATGGGGCTACACCTTC
CDR3: CASSDRDRGWGYTF

V: TRBV11-2
D: -
size: -
J: TRBJ2-7
DNA: TGTGCCAGCAGCTTAGATCCTGTACCCTCCTACGAGCAGTACTTC
CDR3: CASSLDPVPSYEQYF

V: TRBV6-2/TRBV6-3
D: -
size: -
J: TRBJ2-2
DNA: TGTGCCAGTACTCCCGCAGCCGGGGAGCTGTTTTTT
CDR3: CASTPAAGELFF

V: TRBV7-2
D: -
size: -
J: TRBJ2-5
DNA: TGTGCCAGCAGCCCCCGTGGGACGAGGGAGGAGACCCAGTACTTC
CDR3: CASSPRGTREETQYF

V: TRBV28
D: TRBD1
size: -
J: TRBJ1-4
DNA: TGTGCCACCAGGAGGACAGGGAATGAAAAATTGTTTTTT
CDR3: CATRRTGNEKLFF

V: TRBV7-9
D: -
size: once
J: TRBJ2-7
DNA: TGTGCCAGCAGCGAACTGGGCCGGGGAGACTACGAGCAGTACTTC
CDR3: CASSELGRGDYEQYF

V: TRBV7-6
D: -
size: -
J: TRBJ2-7
DNA: TGTGCCAGCAGCCCAGGTAACGGACCCTACGAGCAGTACTTC
CDR3: CASSPGNGPYEQYF

V: TRBV5-6
D: -
size: -
J: TRBJ2-5
DNA: TGTGCCAGCGGACCATTAGACAGAGAAGAGACCCAGTACTTC
CDR3: CASGPLDREETQYF

V: TRBV20-1
D: TRBD2
size: few
J: TRBJ2-3
DNA: TGCAGTGCTAAGCGACGGACTAGCGGGGGGTATGATACGCAGTATTTT
CDR3: CSAKRRTSGGYDTQYF

V: TRBV12-3/TRBV12-4
D: TRBD1
size: few
J: TRBJ1-1
DNA: TGTGCCAGCAGCAACATGGGTCCTCCGACAGGGGTGGGTGGGTTTTCTGAAGCTTTCTTT
CDR3: CASSNMGPPTGVGGFSEAFF

V: TRBV7-2
D: TRBD1
size: few
J: TRBJ2-4
DNA: TGTGCCAGCAGCACTTCCACAGGGGTCCAGTACTTC
CDR3: CASSTSTGVQYF

V: TRBV11-2
D: TRBD2
size: -
J: TRBJ2-5
DNA: TGTGCCAGCAGCTTCGGACTAGCCGAGGAGACCCAGTACTTC
CDR3: CASSFGLAEETQYF

V: TRBV6-5
D: -
size: -
J: TRBJ2-5
DNA: TGTGCCAGCAGCCCCAGAGTGGTCGCTTCCCAGTACTTC
CDR3: CASSPRVVASQYF

V: TRBV15
D: TRBD1
size: -
J: TRBJ1-5
DNA: TGTGCCACCAGCAGGACAGGGCCGAGGCAGCCCCAGCATTTT
CDR3: CATSRTGPRQPQHF

V: TRBV6-5
D: -
size: -
J: TRBJ2-7
DNA: TGTGCCAGCAGTCCCGACAACGCAAATATCTACGAGCAGTACTTC
CDR3: CASSPDNANIYEQYF

V: TRBV15
D: TRBD2
size: -
J: TRBJ2-1
DNA: TGTGCCACCAGCAGCCCTTGGCGGGAGCTTGATGAGCAGTTCTTC
CDR3: CATSSPWRELDEQFF

V: TRBV11-2
D: TRBD2
size: many
J: TRBJ2-5
DNA: TGTGCCAGCAGCCATCGACTAGCGGGAGGCCGTGGGGAGACCCAGTACTTC
CDR3: CASSHRLAGGRGETQYF

V: TRBV7-2
D: TRBD2
size: few
J: TRBJ2-1
DNA: TGTGCCAGCAGCTTAGTTGGGACTAGCCTCCCTAGCTCCTACAATGAGCAGTTCTTC
CDR3: CASSLVGTSLPSSYNEQFF

V: TRBV5-4
D: TRBD2
size: -
J: TRBJ2-3
DNA: TGTGCCAGCAGCATACACCCTCTAGGGAGCGGGGGAACGGATACGCAGTATTTT
CDR3: CASSIHPLGSGGTDTQYF

V: TRBV27
D: TRBD1
size: -
J: TRBJ1-1
DNA: TGTGCCAGCAGGTGGACAGGGGAGCTGAACACTGAAGCTTTCTTT
CDR3: CASRWTGELNTEAFF

V: TRBV7-2
D: TRBD2
size: many
J: TRBJ2-1
DNA: TGTGCCAGCAGCTTGTTGGGAGGGGTTTACAATGAGCAGTTCTTC
CDR3: CASSLLGGVYNEQFF

V: TRBV5-4
D: TRBD2
size: -
J: TRBJ2-3
DNA: TGTGCCAGCAGCTTCAGACTAGCGGGGACCACAGATACGCAGTATTTT
CDR3: CASSFRLAGTTDTQYF

V: TRBV28
D: -
size: -
J: TRBJ1-1
DNA: TGTGCCAGCACCAGGACGGAGAACACTGAAGCTTTCTTT
CDR3: CASTRTENTEAFF

V: TRBV15
D: -
size: -
J: TRBJ1-1
DNA: TGTGCCACCAGCAGACCAGGGAGCAACACTGAAGCTTTCTTT
CDR3: CATSRPGSNTEAFF

V: TRBV12-3/TRBV12-4
D: TRBD1
size: -
J: TRBJ1-2
DNA: TGTGCCAGCAGTTTAGGGACAGGGTATGGCTACACCTTC
CDR3: CASSLGTGYGYTF

V: TRBV20-1
D: TRBD1
size: few
J: TRBJ2-7
DNA: TGCAGTGCCGCCGGGACAGGAGACGAGCAGTACTTC
CDR3: CSAAGTGDEQYF

V: TRBV7-9
D: TRBD1
size: -
J: TRBJ2-7
DNA: TGTGCCAGCAGCTTATTCCGACAGGGGTCCTACGAGCAGTACTTC
CDR3: CASSLFRQGSYEQYF

V: TRBV6-1
D: TRBD2
size: -
J: TRBJ2-1
DNA: TGTGCCAGCAGTGAACCTAGCGGTTTGTTAGTAAACAATGAGCAGTTCTTC
CDR3: CASSEPSGLLVNNEQFF

V: TRBV14
D: -
size: -
J: TRBJ2-2
DNA: TGTGCCAGCAGCCTAATGAACACCGGGGAGCTGTTTTTT
CDR3: CASSLMNTGELFF

V: TRBV7-9
D: TRBD1
size: many
J: TRBJ2-3
DNA: TGTGCCAGCAGCTCCACAGGGGGACTTAGCACAGATACGCAGTATTTT
CDR3: CASSSTGGLSTDTQYF

V: TRBV28
D: TRBD2
size: few
J: TRBJ2-5
DNA: TGTGCCAGCATGAGCGGGGGGGCCAGGCAGACCCAGTACTTC
CDR3: CASMSGGARQTQYF

V: TRBV7-2
D: TRBD2
size: many
J: TRBJ2-5
DNA: TGTGCCAGCAGCTCTTCTAGCGGAGCCCAAGAGACCCAGTACTTC
CDR3: CASSSSSGAQETQYF

V: TRBV20-1
D: TRBD2
size: -
J: TRBJ2-3
DNA: TGCAGTGCTAAGGTTAATAGCGGGGGCACAGATACGCAGTATTTT
CDR3: CSAKVNSGGTDTQYF

V: TRBV10-2
D: -
size: -
J: TRBJ2-7
DNA: TGCGCCAGCCTCGGGCGGGACAAGCCCTACGAGCAGTACTTC
CDR3: CASLGRDKPYEQYF

V: TRBV9
D: TRBD2
size: -
J: TRBJ2-3
DNA: TGTGCCAGCAGCGTAGCAGGGACTAGCGGAAACACAGATACGCAGTATTTT
CDR3: CASSVAGTSGNTDTQYF

V: TRBV20-1
D: -
size: -
J: TRBJ2-1
DNA: TGCAGTGCTAGAGATTTAGGGACTCCACGCCGGAGCTCCTACAATGAGCAGTTCTTC
CDR3: CSARDLGTPRRSSYNEQFF

V: TRBV6-1
D: TRBD2
size: few
J: TRBJ2-7
DNA: TGTGCCAGCACTAAGCGGGGGGCCTACGAGCAGTACTTC
CDR3: CASTKRGAYEQYF

V: TRBV3-1
D: -
size: -
J: TRBJ1-4
DNA: TGTGCCAGCAAGGACAGTAATGAAAAACTGTTTTTT
CDR3: CASKDSNEKLFF

V: TRBV6-2/TRBV6-3
D: -
size: -
J: TRBJ1-4
DNA: TGTGCCAGCAGCCACAGCACTAATGAAAAACTGTTTTTT
CDR3: CASSHSTNEKLFF

V: TRBV6-2/TRBV6-3
D: TRBD1
size: -
J: TRBJ2-7
DNA: TGTGCCAGCAGTCGGGACAGGGTACACGAGCAGTACTTC
CDR3: CASSRDRVHEQYF

V: TRBV19
D: TRBD1
size: many
J: TRBJ1-5
DNA: TGTGCCAGTAGTAGCCACCCAGGACAGGTCTCAAGCAATCAGCCCCAGCATTTT
CDR3: CASSSHPGQVSSNQPQHF

V: TRBV6-1
D: TRBD1
size: few
J: TRBJ2-7
DNA: TGTGCCAGCAGCCGACAGGGAATGATCTACGAGCAGTACTTC
CDR3: CASSRQGMIYEQYF